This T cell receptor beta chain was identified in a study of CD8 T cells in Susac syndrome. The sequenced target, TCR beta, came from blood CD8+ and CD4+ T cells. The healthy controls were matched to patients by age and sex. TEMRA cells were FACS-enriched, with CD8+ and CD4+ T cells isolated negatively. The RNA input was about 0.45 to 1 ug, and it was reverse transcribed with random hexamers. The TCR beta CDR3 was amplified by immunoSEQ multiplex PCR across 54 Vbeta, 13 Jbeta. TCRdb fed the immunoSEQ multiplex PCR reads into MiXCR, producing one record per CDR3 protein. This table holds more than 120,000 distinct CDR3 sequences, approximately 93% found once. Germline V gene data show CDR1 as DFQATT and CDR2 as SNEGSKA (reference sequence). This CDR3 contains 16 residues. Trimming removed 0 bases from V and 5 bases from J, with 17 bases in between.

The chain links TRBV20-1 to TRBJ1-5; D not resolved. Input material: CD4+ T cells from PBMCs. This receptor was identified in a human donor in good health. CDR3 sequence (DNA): TGCAGTGCTAGAGATCCCTTCGGCAATCCACATCAGCCCCAGCATTTT. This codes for CSARDPFGNPHQPQHF.